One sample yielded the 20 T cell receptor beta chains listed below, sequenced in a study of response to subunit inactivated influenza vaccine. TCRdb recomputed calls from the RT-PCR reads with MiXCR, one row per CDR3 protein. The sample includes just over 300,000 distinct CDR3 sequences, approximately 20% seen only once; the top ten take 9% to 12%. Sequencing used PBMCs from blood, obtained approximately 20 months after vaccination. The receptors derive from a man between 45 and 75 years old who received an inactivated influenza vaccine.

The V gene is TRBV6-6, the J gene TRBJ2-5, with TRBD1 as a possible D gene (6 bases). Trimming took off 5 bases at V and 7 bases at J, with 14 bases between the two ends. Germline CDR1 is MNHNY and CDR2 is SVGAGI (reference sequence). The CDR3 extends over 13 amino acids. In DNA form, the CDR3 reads TGTGCCAGCAGTGCCCGGGACAAAGGGACCCAGTACTTC. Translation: CASSARDKGTQYF.

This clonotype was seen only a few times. CDR3 DNA sequence: TGCAGTTCCTATAGCGGGAGCACCGGGGAGCTGTTTTTT. Its protein product is CSSYSGSTGELFF. The chain recombines TRBV20-1 with TRBJ2-2; the match to TRBD2 covers 9 bases. The CDR3 runs 13 residues. Germline assignment: CDR1 DFQATT and CDR2 SNEGSKA (reference sequence). The trim removed 8 bases at V and 4 bases at J, leaving 5 bases unmatched.

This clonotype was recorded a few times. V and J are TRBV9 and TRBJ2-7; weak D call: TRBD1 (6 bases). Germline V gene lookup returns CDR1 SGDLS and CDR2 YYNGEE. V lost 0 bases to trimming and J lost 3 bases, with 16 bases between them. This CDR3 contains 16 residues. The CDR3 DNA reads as TGTGCCAGCAGCGTAGCTCCGACAGGACCGTACTACGAGCAGTACTTC. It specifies CASSVAPTGPYYEQYF. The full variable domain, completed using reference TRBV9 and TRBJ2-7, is DSGVTQTPKHLITATGQRVTLRCSPRSGDLSVYWYQQSLDQGLQFLIQYYNGEERAKGNILERFSAQQFPDLHSELNLSSLELGDSALYFCASSVAPTGPYYEQYFGPGTRLTVT.

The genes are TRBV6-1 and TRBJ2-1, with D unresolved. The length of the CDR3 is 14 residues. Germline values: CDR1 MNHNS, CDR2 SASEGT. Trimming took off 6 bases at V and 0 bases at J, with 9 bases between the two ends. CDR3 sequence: CASRIQGSYNEQFF. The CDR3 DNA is TGTGCCAGCAGGATTCAAGGCTCCTACAATGAGCAGTTCTTC.

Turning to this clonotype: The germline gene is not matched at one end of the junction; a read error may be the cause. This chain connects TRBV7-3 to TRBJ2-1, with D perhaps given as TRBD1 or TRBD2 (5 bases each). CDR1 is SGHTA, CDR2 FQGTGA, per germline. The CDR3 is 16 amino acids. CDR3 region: CASGPNAGTDYIEQFF. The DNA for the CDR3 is TGTGCCAGCGGTCCGAACGCCGGGACCGACTACATTGAGCAGTTCTTC. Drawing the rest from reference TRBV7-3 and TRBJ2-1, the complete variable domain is GAGVSQTPSNKVTEKGKYVELRCDPISGHTALYWYRQSLGQGPEFLIYFQGTGAADDSGLPNDRFFAVRPEGSVSTLKIQRTERGDSAVYLCASGPNAGTDYIEQFFGPGTRLTVL.

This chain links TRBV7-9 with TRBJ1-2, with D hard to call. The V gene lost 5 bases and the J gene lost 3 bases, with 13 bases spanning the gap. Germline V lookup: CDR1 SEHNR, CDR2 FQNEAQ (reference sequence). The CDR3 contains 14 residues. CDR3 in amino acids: CASSIETSHYGYTF. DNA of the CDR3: TGTGCCAGCAGCATTGAGACATCCCACTATGGCTACACCTTC.

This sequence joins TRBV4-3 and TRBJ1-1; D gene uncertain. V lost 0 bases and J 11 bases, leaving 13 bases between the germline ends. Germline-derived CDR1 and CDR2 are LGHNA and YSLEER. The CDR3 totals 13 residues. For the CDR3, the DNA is TGCGCCAGCAGCCAAGAAGAAAGACGCCGCGCTTTCTTT. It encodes CASSQEERRRAFF.

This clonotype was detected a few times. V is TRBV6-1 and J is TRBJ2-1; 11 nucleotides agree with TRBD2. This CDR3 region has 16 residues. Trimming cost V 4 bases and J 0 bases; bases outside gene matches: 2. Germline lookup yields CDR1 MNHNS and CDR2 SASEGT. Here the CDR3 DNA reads TGTGCCAGCAGTGCTACTAGCGGGAGCTCCTACAATGAGCAGTTCTTC. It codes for CASSATSGSSYNEQFF.

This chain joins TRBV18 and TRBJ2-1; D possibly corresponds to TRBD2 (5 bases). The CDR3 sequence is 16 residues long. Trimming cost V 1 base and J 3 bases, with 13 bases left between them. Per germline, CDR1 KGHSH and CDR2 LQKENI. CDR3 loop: CASSPLGAAFYNEQFF. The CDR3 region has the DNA TGTGCCAGCTCACCACTGGGAGCTGCGTTCTACAATGAGCAGTTCTTC.

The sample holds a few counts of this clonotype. The CDR3 reads CASREDRVSTEAFF. In nucleotides, the CDR3 is TGTGCCAGCAGAGAGGACAGGGTGAGCACTGAAGCTTTCTTT. The V gene is TRBV7-2, the J gene TRBJ1-1; TRBD1 matches 8 bases. The ends lost 6 bases at V and 4 bases at J; junction bases unmatched: 7. The CDR3 sequence is 14 residues long. CDR1 is SGHTA and CDR2 is FQGNSA in the germline V gene.

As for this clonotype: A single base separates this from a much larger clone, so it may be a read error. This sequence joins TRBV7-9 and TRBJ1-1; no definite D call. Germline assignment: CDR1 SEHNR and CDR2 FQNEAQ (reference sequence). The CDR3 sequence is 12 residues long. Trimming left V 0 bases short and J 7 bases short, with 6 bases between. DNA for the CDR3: TGTGCCAGCAGCTTAGCGTGGAATGAAGCTTTCTTT. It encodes CASSLAWNEAFF.

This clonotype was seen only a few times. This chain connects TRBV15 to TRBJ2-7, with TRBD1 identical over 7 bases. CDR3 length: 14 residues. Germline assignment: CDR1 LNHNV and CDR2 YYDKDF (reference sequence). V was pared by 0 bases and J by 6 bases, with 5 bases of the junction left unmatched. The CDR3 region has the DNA TGTGCCACCAGCAGAGATCAAGGGACAGTCGAGCAGTACTTC. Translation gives CATSRDQGTVEQYF. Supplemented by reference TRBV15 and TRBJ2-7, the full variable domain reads DAMVIQNPRYQVTQFGKPVTLSCSQTLNHNVMYWYQQKSSQAPKLLFHYYDKDFNNEADTPDNFQSRRPNTSFCFLDIRSPGLGDTAMYLCATSRDQGTVEQYFGPGTRLTVT.

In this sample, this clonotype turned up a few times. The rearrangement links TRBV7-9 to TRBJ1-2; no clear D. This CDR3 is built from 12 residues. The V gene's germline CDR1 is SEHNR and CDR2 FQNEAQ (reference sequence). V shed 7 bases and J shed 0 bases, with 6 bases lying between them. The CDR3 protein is CASTAANYGYTF. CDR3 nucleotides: TGTGCCAGCACGGCGGCTAACTATGGCTACACCTTC.

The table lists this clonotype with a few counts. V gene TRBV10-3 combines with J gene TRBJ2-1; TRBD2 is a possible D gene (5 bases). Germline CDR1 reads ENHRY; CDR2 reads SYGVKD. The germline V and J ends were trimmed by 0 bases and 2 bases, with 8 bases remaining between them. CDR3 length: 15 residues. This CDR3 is CAISESSGAYNEQFF. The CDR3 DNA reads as TGTGCCATCAGTGAGTCGAGCGGAGCCTACAATGAGCAGTTCTTC.

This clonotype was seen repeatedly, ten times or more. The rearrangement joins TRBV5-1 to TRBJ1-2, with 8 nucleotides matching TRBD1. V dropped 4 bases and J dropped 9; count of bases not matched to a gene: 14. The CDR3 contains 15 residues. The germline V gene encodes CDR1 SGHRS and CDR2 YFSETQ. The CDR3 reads CASSQKGQDENSYTF. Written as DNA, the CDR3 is TGCGCCAGCAGCCAGAAGGGACAGGACGAGAATAGCTACACCTTC.

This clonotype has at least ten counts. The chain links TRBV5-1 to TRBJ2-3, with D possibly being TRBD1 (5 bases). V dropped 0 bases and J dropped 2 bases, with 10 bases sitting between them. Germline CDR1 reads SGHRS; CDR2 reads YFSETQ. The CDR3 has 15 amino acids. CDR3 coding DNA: TGCGCCAGCAGCTTGGGACAGACAAACACAGATACGCAGTATTTT. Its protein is CASSLGQTNTDTQYF. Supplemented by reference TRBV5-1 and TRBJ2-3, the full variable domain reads KAGVTQTPRYLIKTRGQQVTLSCSPISGHRSVSWYQQTPGQGLQFLFEYFSETQRNKGNFPGRFSGRQFSNSRSEMNVSTLELGDSALYLCASSLGQTNTDTQYFGPGTRLTVL.

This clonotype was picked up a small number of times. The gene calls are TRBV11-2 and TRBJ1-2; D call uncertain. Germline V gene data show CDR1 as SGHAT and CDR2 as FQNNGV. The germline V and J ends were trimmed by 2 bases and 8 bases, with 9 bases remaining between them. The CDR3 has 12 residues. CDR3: CASSLNRVGYTF. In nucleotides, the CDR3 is TGTGCCAGCAGCTTAAATAGGGTCGGCTACACCTTC.

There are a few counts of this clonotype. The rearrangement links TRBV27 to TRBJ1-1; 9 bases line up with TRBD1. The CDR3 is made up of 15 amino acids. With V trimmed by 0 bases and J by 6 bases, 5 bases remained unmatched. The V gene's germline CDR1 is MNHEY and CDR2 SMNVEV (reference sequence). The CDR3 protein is CASSLSIDRGAEAFF. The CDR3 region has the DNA TGTGCCAGCAGTTTATCCATCGACAGGGGGGCTGAAGCTTTCTTT.

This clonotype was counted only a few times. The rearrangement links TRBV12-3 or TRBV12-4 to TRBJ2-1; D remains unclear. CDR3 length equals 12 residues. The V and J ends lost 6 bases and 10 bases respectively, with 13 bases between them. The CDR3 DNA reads TGTGCCAGCAGCCGAGAGCCGCCCGAGCAGTTCTTC. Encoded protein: CASSREPPEQFF.

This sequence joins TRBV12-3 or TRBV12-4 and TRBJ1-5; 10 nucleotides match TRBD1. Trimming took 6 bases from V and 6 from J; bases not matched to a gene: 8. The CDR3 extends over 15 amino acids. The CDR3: CASSFDRGLGQPQHF. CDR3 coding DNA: TGTGCCAGCAGCTTCGACAGGGGGCTGGGTCAGCCCCAGCATTTT.